The clone carrying this T cell receptor (beta chain) was seen a few times. With 4 bases removed from V and 0 bases from J, the gap between germline ends came to 9 bases. CDR3 length: 14 residues. Germline V gene data show CDR1 as SQVTM and CDR2 as ANQGSEA. This sample was included in a study of T cells in Graves' hyperthyroidism and ophthalmopathy. Using RNA transcripts as the source, TCR beta CDR3 regions were amplified. Researchers ran a first-round RT-PCR on the TCR CDR3 using the HTBI primer set. TCRdb itself ran the multiplex PCR reads through MiXCR, one entry per CDR3 protein. The sample holds about 560,000 distinct CDR3 sequences; 15% to 20% are singletons and the top ten take 18%.

This clonotype was sampled from a woman between 18 and 29 years old with Graves' hyperthyroidism. J is TRBJ2-2 and V is TRBV29-1; D is undetermined. Sequenced material: blood. CDR3 in amino acids: CSVVTYANTGELFF. Here the CDR3 DNA reads TGCAGCGTTGTAACTTACGCGAACACCGGGGAGCTGTTTTTT.